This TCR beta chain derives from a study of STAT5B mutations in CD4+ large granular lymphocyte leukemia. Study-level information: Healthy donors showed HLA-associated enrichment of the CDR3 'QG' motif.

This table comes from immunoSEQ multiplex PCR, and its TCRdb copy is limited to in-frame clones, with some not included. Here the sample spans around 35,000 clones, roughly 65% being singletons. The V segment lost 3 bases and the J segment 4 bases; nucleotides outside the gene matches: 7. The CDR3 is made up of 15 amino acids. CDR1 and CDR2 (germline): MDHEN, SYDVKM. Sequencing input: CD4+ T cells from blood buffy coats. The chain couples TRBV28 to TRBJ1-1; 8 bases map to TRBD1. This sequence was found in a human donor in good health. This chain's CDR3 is CASSFWTGSITEAFF. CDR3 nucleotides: TGTGCCAGCAGTTTCTGGACAGGGTCGATCACTGAAGCTTTCTTT.